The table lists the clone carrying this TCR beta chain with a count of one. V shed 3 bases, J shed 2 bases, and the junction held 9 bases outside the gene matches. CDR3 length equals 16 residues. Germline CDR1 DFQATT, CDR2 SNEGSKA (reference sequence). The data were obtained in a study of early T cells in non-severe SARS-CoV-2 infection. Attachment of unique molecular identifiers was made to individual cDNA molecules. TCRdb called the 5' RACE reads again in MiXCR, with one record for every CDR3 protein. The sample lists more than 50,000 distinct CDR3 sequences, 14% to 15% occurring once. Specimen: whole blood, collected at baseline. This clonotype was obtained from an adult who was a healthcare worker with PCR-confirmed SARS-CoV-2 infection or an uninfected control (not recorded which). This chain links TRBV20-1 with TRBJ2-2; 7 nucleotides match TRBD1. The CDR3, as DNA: TGCAGTGCTAGCGGGGCCGGGACAGCCAACACCGGGGAGCTGTTTTTT. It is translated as CSASGAGTANTGELFF.